This passage covers 30 T cell receptor beta chains from one sample sequenced in a study of technical replicates of blood from a handful of donors. Produced via immunoSEQ multiplex PCR; TCRdb's table is partial and in-frame only. Altogether roughly 100,000 clones are present, 96% being singletons, with the ten largest covering over 0.2%. Sequenced input: T cells isolated from PBMCs. These receptors were collected from a human donor in good health.

This CDR3 reads CASGLLLGGRASGGNSSTDTQYF. The CDR3 bases are TGTGCTAGTGGTTTGCTCCTGGGAGGTCGGGCTAGCGGGGGGAATTCTAGCACAGATACGCAGTATTTT. The chain links TRBV12-5 to TRBJ2-3; 11 nucleotides align to TRBD2. Looked up from germline, CDR1 is LGHNT and CDR2 is FRNRAP. The CDR3 is 23 residues long. V lost 2 bases, J lost 0 bases, and 22 bases stayed unmatched.

The chain uses TRBV5-6 and TRBJ2-7; D possibly corresponds to TRBD1 (6 bases). The CDR3 sequence is 14 residues long. Germline V lookup: CDR1 SGHDT, CDR2 YYEEEE. V dropped 2 bases and J dropped 5 bases, with 14 bases sitting between them. The CDR3 protein is CASSFTGKIHEQYF. The CDR3 DNA is TGTGCCAGCAGCTTCACAGGGAAGATCCACGAGCAGTACTTC. Full variable domain (missing parts from reference TRBV5-6 and TRBJ2-7): DAGVTQSPTHLIKTRGQQVTLRCSPKSGHDTVSWYQQALGQGPQFIFQYYEEEERQRGNFPDRFSGHQFPNYSSELNVNALLLGDSALYLCASSFTGKIHEQYFGPGTRLTVT.

The chain employs TRBV18 and TRBJ2-1; TRBD2 matches 14 bases. With 4 bases clipped from V and 1 base from J, the junction kept 6 bases outside the gene matches. In germline, CDR1 is KGHSH, CDR2 LQKENI. The CDR3 extends over 18 amino acids. The CDR3 reads CASSLGLAGVGSYNEQFF. CDR3 sequence (DNA): TGTGCCAGCTCACTGGGACTAGCGGGAGTAGGGTCCTACAATGAGCAGTTCTTC.

This chain joins TRBV7-9 and TRBJ2-5, with 10 bases lining up with TRBD1. Looked up from germline, CDR1 is SEHNR and CDR2 is FQNEAQ (reference sequence). The J segment lost 5 bases and the V segment lost 1 base, leaving 7 bases of the junction unmatched. The CDR3 is 16 residues long. CDR3 region: CASSLGTGGSFETQYF. The DNA of the CDR3 is TGTGCCAGCAGCTTAGGGACAGGGGGGAGTTTCGAGACCCAGTACTTC.

The V call is TRBV7-2, the J call TRBJ2-3; 10 nucleotides align to TRBD2. The CDR3 sequence is 19 residues long. The junction had 15 bases not matched to a gene; V was cut back by 2 bases and J by 4 bases. Germline V gene lookup returns CDR1 SGHTA and CDR2 FQGNSA. In DNA form, the CDR3 reads TGTGCCAGCAGCTTATATCCCACTGTAGCGGGAGGTAGGGCAGATACGCAGTATTTT. Residues: CASSLYPTVAGGRADTQYF. Complete variable domain (other parts from reference TRBV7-2 and TRBJ2-3): GAGVSQSPSNKVTEKGKDVELRCDPISGHTALYWYRQSLGQGLEFLIYFQGNSAPDKSGLPSDRFSAERTGGSVSTLTIQRTQQEDSAVYLCASSLYPTVAGGRADTQYFGPGTRLTVL.

The chain couples TRBV7-6 to TRBJ2-7; D is possibly TRBD2 (5 bases). V lost 3 bases and J lost 1, with 7 bases in between. The germline CDR1 and CDR2 sequences are SGHVS and FNYEAQ. The CDR3 sequence is 13 residues long. Here the CDR3 DNA reads TGTGCCAGCAGCTTGGGAGATTCCTACGAGCAGTACTTC. This codes for CASSLGDSYEQYF.

The chain combines TRBV9 with TRBJ2-7, with D perhaps TRBD2 (5 bases). Between the trimmed V and J ends, which lost 4 bases and 5 bases, there was a span of 19 bases. Germline-derived CDR1 and CDR2 are SGDLS and YYNGEE. The CDR3 extends over 15 amino acids. CDR3 in amino acids: CASSPTAGSTHEQYF. CDR3 coding DNA: TGTGCCAGCAGCCCGACTGCGGGTTCAACCCACGAGCAGTACTTC.

This clone was observed a single time. Other DNA sequences of this sample code for an identical CDR3. The rearrangement joins TRBV6-5 to TRBJ1-5; D is possibly TRBD1 (6 bases). This CDR3 is built from 15 residues. CDR1 and CDR2 (germline): MNHEY, SVGAGI. V was cut by 0 bases and J by 4 bases, with 10 bases left in between. The CDR3 bases are TGTGCCAGCAGTTACTCCACAGGGCTTAATCAGCCCCAGCATTTT. This encodes CASSYSTGLNQPQHF.

The chain links TRBV7-9 to TRBJ2-7, with D perhaps matching TRBD1 (7 bases). Germline V gene data show CDR1 as SEHNR and CDR2 as FQNEAQ (reference sequence). The CDR3 totals 15 residues. Trimming pared 1 base from V and 4 bases from J, leaving 14 bases between. Here the CDR3 reads CASSLEEGAKYEQYF. For the CDR3, the DNA is TGTGCCAGCAGCTTAGAGGAGGGGGCTAAATACGAGCAGTACTTC.

V gene TRBV9 combines with J gene TRBJ2-1; a weak D match, TRBD1 (6 bases). The CDR3 runs 13 residues. Between the trimmed V and J ends, which lost 0 bases and 15 bases, there was a span of 16 bases. Germline CDR1 SGDLS, CDR2 YYNGEE. The CDR3 loop reads CASSVGGLAGLFF. CDR3 nucleotides: TGTGCCAGCAGCGTAGGGGGGCTAGCCGGCTTGTTCTTC.

The rearrangement joins TRBV6-1 to TRBJ1-5; D call uncertain. There are 15 residues in the CDR3. Trimming stripped 6 bases from V and 0 bases from J, with 12 bases between. CDR1 and CDR2 from the germline V gene are MNHNS and SASEGT. Here the CDR3 DNA reads TGTGCCAGCAGCGAGGCGGGATATAGCAATCAGCCCCAGCATTTT. Protein sequence: CASSEAGYSNQPQHF.

CDR3 DNA sequence: TGTGCCAGCAGCTCCGACAGGGGGCGTACTGAAGCTTTCTTT. Translated, it gives CASSSDRGRTEAFF. The chain carries TRBV16 and TRBJ1-1, with 10 bases identical to TRBD1. CDR3 length: 14 amino acids. CDR1 is KGHSY, CDR2 FQNENV, per germline. Unmatched junction bases numbered 5, after V lost 5 bases and J lost 5 bases.

This chain uses TRBV5-1 with TRBJ2-7; tentatively, D is TRBD1 (6 bases). This CDR3 comprises 14 residues. Germline assignment: CDR1 SGHRS and CDR2 YFSETQ. V lost 0 bases and J lost 5, with 12 bases in between. DNA of the CDR3: TGCGCCAGCAGCTTGGTACAGGGTATCGACGAGCAGTACTTC. This codes for CASSLVQGIDEQYF.

The chain has TRBV5-1 and TRBJ1-2; 9 bases agree with TRBD1. Germline V lookup: CDR1 SGHRS, CDR2 YFSETQ. CDR3 length: 14 amino acids. V trimming: 3 bases; J trimming: 8 bases; junction bases outside the gene matches: 8. CDR3 coding DNA: TGCGCCAGCAGCTCCCCGGGACAGGGCGGAGGCTACACCTTC. Protein product: CASSSPGQGGGYTF.

The chain has TRBV2 and TRBJ1-5; 11 positions match TRBD1. Germline V gene data show CDR1 as SNHLY and CDR2 as FYNNEI. The CDR3 is 14 residues long. V gave up 9 bases and J gave up 6 bases; unmatched junction bases: 7. The CDR3 region has the DNA TGTGCCAGTACTATCGGGACAGGGGGTCAGCCCCAGCATTTT. Translation: CASTIGTGGQPQHF.

The chain has TRBV4-1 and TRBJ2-3; D may be TRBD2 (6 bases). Deletions cut 4 bases from V and 3 bases from J, with 20 bases between. The CDR3 length is 17 residues. Germline CDR1 MGHRA, CDR2 YSYEKL. This CDR3 reads CASSLQRRRAGTDTQYF. In DNA form, the CDR3 reads TGCGCCAGCAGCCTACAACGCAGGAGGGCAGGAACAGATACGCAGTATTTT.

The chain joins TRBV18 to TRBJ1-3, with 7 nucleotides matching TRBD1. V lost 4 bases to trimming and J lost 0 bases; unmatched junction nucleotides: 6. CDR3 size: 16 residues. CDR1 is KGHSH and CDR2 is LQKENI in the germline V gene. The CDR3 nucleotides read TGTGCCAGCTCACTTACGGGACAGACCTCTGGAAACACCATATATTTT. It is translated as CASSLTGQTSGNTIYF.

The rearrangement links TRBV10-2 to TRBJ2-7, with 15 bases lining up with TRBD2. The CDR3 contains 16 residues. The J segment lost 5 bases and the V segment lost 3 bases, leaving 5 bases of the junction unmatched. Looked up from germline, CDR1 is WSHSY and CDR2 is SAAADI. The CDR3 bases are TGCGCCAGCAGTGATTCAGGGACTAGCGGGGGGAACGAGCAGTACTTC. It is translated as CASSDSGTSGGNEQYF.

The chain links TRBV10-3 to TRBJ1-2, with 8 nucleotides matching TRBD1. Germline loops: CDR1 ENHRY, CDR2 SYGVKD. The CDR3 loop spans 16 amino acids. V lost 0 bases, J lost 5 bases, and 8 bases stayed unmatched. The CDR3 nucleotides are TGTGCCATCAGTGAGTCTCTCGGACAGGGAGATTATGGCTACACCTTC. Translating gives CAISESLGQGDYGYTF.

The chain links TRBV27 to TRBJ1-4; D not resolved. The CDR3 contains 14 residues. Per the germline V gene, CDR1 is MNHEY and CDR2 is SMNVEV (reference sequence). The V and J ends lost 6 bases and 0 bases respectively, with 8 bases between them. The CDR3 DNA sequence: TGTGCCAGCAGCCATGGGCCAACTAATGAAAAACTGTTTTTT. Protein sequence: CASSHGPTNEKLFF.

This CDR3 reads CASSLGLSYEQFF. As DNA, the CDR3 is TGTGCCAGCAGCTTAGGCTTGAGTTATGAGCAGTTCTTC. V gene TRBV11-2 combines with J gene TRBJ2-1; D gene unclear. Germline CDR1 reads SGHAT; CDR2 reads FQNNGV. This CDR3 is 13 amino acids long. Trimming removed 1 base at V and 8 bases at J, with 9 bases between.

Regarding this clone: One end of the junction is discordant with germline, which a read error may explain. The chain uses TRBV18 and TRBJ2-6, with a possible D match to TRBD1 (5 bases). The CDR3 is made up of 15 amino acids. Germline V lookup: CDR1 KGHSH, CDR2 LQKENI. Written as DNA, the CDR3 is TGTGCCAGCTCACCCCAGGGCTCTTGGGCCAACGTCCTGACTTTC. This sequence encodes CASSPQGSWANVLTF.

This clone was counted once. CDR3 region: CASSGGDEDEQYF. The CDR3 DNA reads as TGTGCCAGCAGCGGAGGGGACGAGGACGAGCAGTACTTC. The rearrangement uses TRBV7-9 and TRBJ2-7; D perhaps matches TRBD2 (6 bases). The germline V and J ends were trimmed by 5 bases and 5 bases, with 13 bases remaining between them. The CDR3 is 13 residues long. The V gene's germline CDR1 is SEHNR and CDR2 FQNEAQ (reference sequence).

Comments on this clone: The sample holds other DNA sequences that translate to the same CDR3. The J gene is TRBJ2-5, the V gene TRBV30; D is undetermined. V was trimmed by 2 bases and J by 0 bases, leaving 4 bases between them. CDR1 GTSNPN and CDR2 SVGIG come from the germline V gene (reference sequence). There are 12 residues in the CDR3. The CDR3 loop is CAWSYNQETQYF. The CDR3 coding sequence is TGTGCCTGGAGTTACAACCAAGAGACCCAGTACTTC.

This chain links TRBV19 with TRBJ1-2, with D tentatively TRBD1 (6 bases). The V gene lost 4 bases and the J gene lost 4 bases, with 13 bases spanning the gap. Germline CDR1 and CDR2: LNHDA and SQIVND (reference sequence). The CDR3 spans 14 residues. CDR3 loop: CASSSGQMGYGYTF. CDR3 DNA: TGTGCCAGTAGTAGTGGACAGATGGGCTATGGCTACACCTTC. The full variable domain, in which reference TRBV19 and TRBJ1-2 provide the parts outside the CDR3, is DGGITQSPKYLFRKEGQNVTLSCEQNLNHDAMYWYRQDPGQGLRLIYYSQIVNDFQKGDIAEGYSVSREKKESFPLTVTSAQKNPTAFYLCASSSGQMGYGYTFGSGTRLTVV.

The table lists this clone with a count of one. The chain is built from TRBV9 and TRBJ2-1, with D hard to call. This CDR3 has 16 residues. From germline, CDR1 is SGDLS and CDR2 YYNGEE. Between the trimmed V and J ends, which lost 4 bases and 0 bases, there was a span of 14 bases. The CDR3 DNA reads as TGTGCCAGCAGCCAGATTCCTTCCAGCTCCTACAATGAGCAGTTCTTC. This sequence encodes CASSQIPSSSYNEQFF.

The genes are TRBV7-9 and TRBJ1-1, with D perhaps TRBD1 (5 bases). The CDR3 totals 15 residues. V dropped 1 base and J dropped 1 base, with 10 bases sitting between them. Germline CDR1 and CDR2: SEHNR and FQNEAQ (reference sequence). The CDR3 sequence: CASSLVLRGNTEAFF. In DNA, the CDR3 is TGTGCCAGCAGCTTAGTATTAAGGGGGAACACTGAAGCTTTCTTT.

V is TRBV7-2 and J is TRBJ1-2; D possibly corresponds to TRBD1 (6 bases). V was trimmed by 7 bases and J by 7 bases, leaving 22 bases between them. The CDR3 runs 15 residues. Germline V lookup: CDR1 SGHTA, CDR2 FQGNSA. CDR3 bases: TGTGCCAGCAACCGAAGCCCCAAACAGGGTTCTGGCTACACCTTC. It codes for CASNRSPKQGSGYTF.

This clone was detected a few times. The V and J genes are TRBV2 and TRBJ2-1; D is unclear. This CDR3 spans 13 amino acids. Trimming removed 4 bases at V and 10 bases at J, with 14 bases between. Germline CDR1 SNHLY, CDR2 FYNNEI. The CDR3 nucleotides are TGTGCCAGCAGTGCCCCACCGACTCTAGAGCAGTTCTTC. Translating gives CASSAPPTLEQFF.

This chain joins TRBV6-5 and TRBJ2-5; 9 nucleotides agree with TRBD2. CDR3 size: 16 residues. V was pared by 1 base and J by 5 bases, with 8 bases of the junction left unmatched. Germline lookup yields CDR1 MNHEY and CDR2 SVGAGI. In DNA, the CDR3 is TGTGCCAGCAGTTACTTAGGCGGGGGGGCTCGGGAGACCCAGTACTTC. It is translated as CASSYLGGGARETQYF.